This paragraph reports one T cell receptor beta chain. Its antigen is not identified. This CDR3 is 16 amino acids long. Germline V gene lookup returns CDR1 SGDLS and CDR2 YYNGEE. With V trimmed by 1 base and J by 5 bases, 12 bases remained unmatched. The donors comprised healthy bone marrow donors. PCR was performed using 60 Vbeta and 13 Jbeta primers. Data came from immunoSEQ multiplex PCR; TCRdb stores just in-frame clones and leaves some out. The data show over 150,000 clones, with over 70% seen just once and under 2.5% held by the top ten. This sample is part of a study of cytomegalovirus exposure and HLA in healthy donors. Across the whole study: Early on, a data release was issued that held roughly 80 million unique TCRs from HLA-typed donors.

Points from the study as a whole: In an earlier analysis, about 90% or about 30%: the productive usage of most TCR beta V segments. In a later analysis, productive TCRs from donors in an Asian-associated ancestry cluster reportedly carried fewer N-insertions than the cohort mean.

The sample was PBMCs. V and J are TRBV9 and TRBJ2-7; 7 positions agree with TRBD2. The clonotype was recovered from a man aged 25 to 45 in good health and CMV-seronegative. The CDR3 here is CASSVKEGVGGDEQYF. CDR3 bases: TGTGCCAGCAGCGTAAAAGAAGGAGTGGGGGGGGACGAGCAGTACTTC.